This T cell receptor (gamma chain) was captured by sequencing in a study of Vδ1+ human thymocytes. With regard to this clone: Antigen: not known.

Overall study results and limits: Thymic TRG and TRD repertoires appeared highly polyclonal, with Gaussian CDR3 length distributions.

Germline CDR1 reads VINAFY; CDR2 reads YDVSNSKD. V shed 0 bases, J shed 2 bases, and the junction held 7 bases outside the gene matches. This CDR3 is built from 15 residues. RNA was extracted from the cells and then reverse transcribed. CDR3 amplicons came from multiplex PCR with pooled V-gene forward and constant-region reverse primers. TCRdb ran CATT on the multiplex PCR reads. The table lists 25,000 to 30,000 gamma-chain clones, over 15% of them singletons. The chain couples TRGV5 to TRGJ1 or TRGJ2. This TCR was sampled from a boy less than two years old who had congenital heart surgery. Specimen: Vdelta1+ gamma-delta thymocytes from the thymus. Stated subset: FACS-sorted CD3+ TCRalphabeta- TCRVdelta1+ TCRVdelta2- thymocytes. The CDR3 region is CATWDRPRYYYKKLF. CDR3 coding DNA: TGTGCCACCTGGGACAGGCCCAGATATTATTATAAGAAACTCTTT.